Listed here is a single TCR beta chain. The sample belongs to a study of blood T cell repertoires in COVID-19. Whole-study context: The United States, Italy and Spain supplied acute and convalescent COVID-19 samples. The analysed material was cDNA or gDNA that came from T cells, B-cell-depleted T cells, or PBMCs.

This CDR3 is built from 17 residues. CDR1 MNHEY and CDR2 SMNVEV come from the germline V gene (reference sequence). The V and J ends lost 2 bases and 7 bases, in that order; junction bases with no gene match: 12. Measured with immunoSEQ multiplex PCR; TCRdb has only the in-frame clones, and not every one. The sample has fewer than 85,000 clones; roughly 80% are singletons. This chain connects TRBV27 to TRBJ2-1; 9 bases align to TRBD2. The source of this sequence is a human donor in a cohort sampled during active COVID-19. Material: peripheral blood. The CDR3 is CASSLNGGGVSGNEQFF. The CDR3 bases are TGTGCCAGCAGTTTAAACGGCGGGGGGGTATCGGGAAATGAGCAGTTCTTC.